This entry concerns a single TCR beta chain. This clonotype was counted at least ten times. What this receptor recognizes is not known. Per-base quality was not reported, and no clone a single base away is much larger than it. V drops 6 bases and J drops 7 bases, leaving 12 bases in between. The CDR3, cysteine through phenylalanine, is 13 amino acids long. The read is trimmed to its CDR3 DNA, 39 bases read in frame from base 1. This sample is drawn from a study of response to subunit inactivated influenza vaccine (dated by TCRdb to the late 2010s). For the wider study: Deep quantitative T cell receptor repertoire profiling was used in the study to track responses to a trivalent subunit inactivated influenza vaccine.

Libraries came from RT-PCR. Sequencer: Illumina HiSeq 2500. In-frame beta chains were kept once TCRdb had trimmed the public reads at Q25 with fastp and called clones with MiXCR. One record per CDR3 amino acid sequence lists the most common genes and DNA. The sample table holds 590,000 or so distinct CDR3 sequences, of which 12% to 15% were seen once. The ten largest make up less than 9% of the sample. What the work shows at the level of the full study, not this receptor alone: It was suggested by the authors that each seasonal influenza vaccination may recruit only a limited number of new T cells.

The receptor's source is a man aged 45-65 years who received an inactivated influenza vaccine. Donor details come from another sample of the same person, matched by shared clones. Sample: PBMCs from blood, taken roughly 15 days before vaccination. The V and J genes are TRBV12-3 or TRBV12-4 and TRBJ2-2; the D gene assignment is ambiguous. The CDR3 region has the sequence CASRASLGGELFF. At the DNA level, the sequence is TGTGCCAGCAGGGCGAGTCTTGGCGGGGAGCTGTTTTTT.